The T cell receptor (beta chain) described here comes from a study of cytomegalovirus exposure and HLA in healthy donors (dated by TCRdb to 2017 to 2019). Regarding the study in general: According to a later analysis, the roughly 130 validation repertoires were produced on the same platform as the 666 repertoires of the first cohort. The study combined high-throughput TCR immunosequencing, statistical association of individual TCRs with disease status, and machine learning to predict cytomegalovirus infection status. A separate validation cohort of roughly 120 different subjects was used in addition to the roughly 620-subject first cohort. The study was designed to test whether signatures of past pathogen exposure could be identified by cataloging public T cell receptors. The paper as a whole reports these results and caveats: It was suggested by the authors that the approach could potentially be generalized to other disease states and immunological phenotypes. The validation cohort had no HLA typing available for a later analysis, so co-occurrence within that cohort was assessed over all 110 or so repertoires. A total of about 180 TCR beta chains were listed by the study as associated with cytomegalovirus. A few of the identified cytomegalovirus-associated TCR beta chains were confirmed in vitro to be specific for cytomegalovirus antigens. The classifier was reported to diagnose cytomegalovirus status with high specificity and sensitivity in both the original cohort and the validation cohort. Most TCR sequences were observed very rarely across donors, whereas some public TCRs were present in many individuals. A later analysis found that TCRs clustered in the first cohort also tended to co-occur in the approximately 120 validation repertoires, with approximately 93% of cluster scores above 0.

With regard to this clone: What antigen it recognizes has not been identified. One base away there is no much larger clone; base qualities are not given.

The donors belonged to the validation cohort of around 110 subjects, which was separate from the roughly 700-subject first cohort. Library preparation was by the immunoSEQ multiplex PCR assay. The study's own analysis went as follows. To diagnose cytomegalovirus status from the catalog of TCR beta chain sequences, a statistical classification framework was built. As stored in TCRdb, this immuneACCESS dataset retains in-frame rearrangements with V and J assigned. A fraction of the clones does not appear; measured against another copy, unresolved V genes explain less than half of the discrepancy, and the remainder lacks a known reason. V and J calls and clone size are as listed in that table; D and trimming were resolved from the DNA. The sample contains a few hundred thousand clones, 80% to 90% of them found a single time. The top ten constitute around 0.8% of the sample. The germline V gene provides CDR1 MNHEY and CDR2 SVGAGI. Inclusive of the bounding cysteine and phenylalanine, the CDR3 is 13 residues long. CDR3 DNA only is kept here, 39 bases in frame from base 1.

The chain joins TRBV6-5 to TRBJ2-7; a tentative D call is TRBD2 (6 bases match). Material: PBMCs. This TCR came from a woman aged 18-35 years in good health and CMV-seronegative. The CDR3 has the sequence CATAGSLQYEQYF. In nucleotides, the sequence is TGTGCTACCGCGGGATCCCTCCAATACGAGCAGTACTTC.